The entry that follows covers one T cell receptor (beta chain) sequence. The record originates from a study of shared clonotypes between healthy human individuals. Data came from immunoSEQ multiplex PCR; TCRdb stores just in-frame clones and leaves some out. The sample contains 2 million to 3 million clones, roughly 92% of which appear only once. Germline V gives CDR1 LNHDA, CDR2 SQIVND (reference sequence). The CDR3 extends over 15 amino acids. Trimming pared 3 bases from V and 7 bases from J, leaving 18 bases between. The receptor comes from a man aged 18 to 35 in good health. The J gene is TRBJ1-1, the V gene TRBV19; D might be TRBD1 (6 bases). The sequencing input was naive CD4+ T cells sorted from blood. Subset described: CD45RA+ positively selected. Here the CDR3 reads CASSIGLGGAGEAFF. CDR3 bases: TGTGCCAGTAGTATCGGGCTCGGGGGCGCCGGTGAAGCTTTCTTT.